What follows is one T cell receptor beta chain and its context. Its specificity is not known. This record belongs to a study of vaccination and CD4 T cells after COVID-19. Study overall: Investigators drew the post-COVID samples a median around 96 days after diagnosis, with a range of 35 to 161.

The study, taken as a whole, reports: It was found that, in convalescent patients, 304 of 307 vaccine-specific clones were spike mono-reactive. The appearance of a median approximately 90% of reactive clones in convalescent patients occurred only post-vaccination.

Time point given: late sampling 161 to 241 days after vaccination in a few convalescent patients. The treatment was: approximately 10-day PBMC culture with coronavirus spike peptide pools or control peptides (ViraFEST assay). This CDR3 is 14 amino acids long. Per the germline V gene, CDR1 is MNHNS and CDR2 is SASEGT. V shed 6 bases, J shed 4 bases, and the junction held 9 bases outside the gene matches. Sequencing of the DNA from cultured CD4+ T cells was carried out with the Oncomine TCR Beta short-read assay. Genomic DNA from cultured CD4+ T cells was extracted. One entry per CDR3 protein, called by TCRdb with MiXCR from the PCR reads. The data hold 20,000 to 25,000 distinct CDR3 sequences, with roughly 40% observed a single time.

The input for sequencing was CD4+ T cells from blood, cultured in vitro, taken about 7 months after SARS-CoV-2 vaccination. The clonotype originates from a human donor who had recovered from COVID-19. V is TRBV6-1 and J is TRBJ2-7; 7 bases map to TRBD1. CDR3 sequence (DNA): TGTGCCAGCAGACTCCTCGACAGGGTTTACGAGCAGTACTTC. Encoded protein: CASRLLDRVYEQYF.